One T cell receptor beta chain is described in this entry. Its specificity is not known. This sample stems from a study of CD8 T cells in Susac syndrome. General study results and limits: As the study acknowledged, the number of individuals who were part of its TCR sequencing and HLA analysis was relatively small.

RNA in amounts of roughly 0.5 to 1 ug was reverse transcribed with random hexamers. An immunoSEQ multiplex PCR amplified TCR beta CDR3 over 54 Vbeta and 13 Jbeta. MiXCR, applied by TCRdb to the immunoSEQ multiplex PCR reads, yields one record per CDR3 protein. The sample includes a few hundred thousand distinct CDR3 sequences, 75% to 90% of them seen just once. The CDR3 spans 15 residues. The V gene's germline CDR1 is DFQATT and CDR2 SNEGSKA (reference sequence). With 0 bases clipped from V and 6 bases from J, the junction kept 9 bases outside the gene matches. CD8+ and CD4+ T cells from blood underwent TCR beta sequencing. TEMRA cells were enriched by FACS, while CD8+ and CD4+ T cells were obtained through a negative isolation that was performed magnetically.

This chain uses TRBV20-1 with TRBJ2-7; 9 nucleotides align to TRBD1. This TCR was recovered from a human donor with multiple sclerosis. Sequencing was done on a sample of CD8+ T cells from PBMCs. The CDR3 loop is CSARDKGTGSSEQYF. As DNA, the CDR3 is TGCAGTGCTAGAGATAAAGGGACAGGGTCTAGCGAGCAGTACTTC.